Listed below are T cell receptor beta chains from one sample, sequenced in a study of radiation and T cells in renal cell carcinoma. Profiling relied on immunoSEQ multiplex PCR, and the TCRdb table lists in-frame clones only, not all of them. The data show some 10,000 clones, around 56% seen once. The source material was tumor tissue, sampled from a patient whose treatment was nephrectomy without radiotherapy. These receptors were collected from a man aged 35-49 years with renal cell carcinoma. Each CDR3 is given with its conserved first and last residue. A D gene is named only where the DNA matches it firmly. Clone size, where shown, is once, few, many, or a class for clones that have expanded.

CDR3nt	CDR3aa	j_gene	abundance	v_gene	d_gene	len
TGTGCCACCAGCAGAGATAAGACTAGCGGGGTTCCGGAGCAGTTCTTC	CATSRDKTSGVPEQFF	TRBJ2-1	-	TRBV15	TRBD2	16
TGTGCCAGCAGGACCGGTCTAGCGAGTTCCTACGAGCAGTACTTC	CASRTGLASSYEQYF	TRBJ2-7	-	TRBV4-2	-	15
TGTGCCAGCAGCCCCTCTGCGGGACTAGCGACTACAGATACGCAGTATTTT	CASSPSAGLATTDTQYF	TRBJ2-3	-	TRBV9	TRBD2	17
TGCGCCAGCAGCTTCGGGCATCGGACAGGGAATTCACCCCTCCACTTT	CASSFGHRTGNSPLHF	TRBJ1-6	-	TRBV5-1	TRBD1	16
TGTGCCTGGGGGAAGGGGTTGACCACTGAAGCTTTCTTT	CAWGKGLTTEAFF	TRBJ1-1	few	TRBV30	-	13
TGTGCCAGCAGTCTCTCAGGGGGCTTGCGCAATCAGCCCCAGCATTTT	CASSLSGGLRNQPQHF	TRBJ1-5	-	TRBV27	TRBD1	16
TGTGCCAGCAGCGCCGGGGACAGCCAAGCTGGGGCCAACGTCCTGACTTTC	CASSAGDSQAGANVLTF	TRBJ2-6	medium-sized	TRBV9	TRBD1	17
TGTGCCAGTAGTGAGGTAGCGGGCGACTCCTACGAGCAGTACTTC	CASSEVAGDSYEQYF	TRBJ2-7	-	TRBV19	TRBD2	15
TGTGCCATCGCTTACTCAGGGACTAGCGGGAGAAATGAGCAGTTCTTC	CAIAYSGTSGRNEQFF	TRBJ2-1	-	TRBV10-3	TRBD2	16
TGCGCCGCAGGGACAGGGTCTAACTATGGCTACACCTTC	CAAGTGSNYGYTF	TRBJ1-2	few	TRBV4-1	TRBD1	13
TGTGCCAGTAGTCCACCCGGGACGGCCATCTCAGCTAACTATGGCTACACCTTC	CASSPPGTAISANYGYTF	TRBJ1-2	medium-sized	TRBV19	-	18
TGTGCCAGCAGCTATGACGCTAACTATGGCTACACCTTC	CASSYDANYGYTF	TRBJ1-2	-	TRBV16	-	13
TGTGCTAGCAGCTTAGCTCCCTTAAGGGGATCGGTCAATGAGCAGTTCTTC	CASSLAPLRGSVNEQFF	TRBJ2-1	-	TRBV7-7	-	17
TGTGCCAGCAGTTATGGACCGAACAATCAGCCCCAGCATTTT	CASSYGPNNQPQHF	TRBJ1-5	-	TRBV6-6	-	14
TGCGCCAGCAGCTCTACAGGGCGCGGCACCGGGGAGCTGTTTTTT	CASSSTGRGTGELFF	TRBJ2-2	once	TRBV5-1	-	15
TGTGCCAGCAGTTTATATTCGACAGGGGGCAATCAGCCCCAGCATTTT	CASSLYSTGGNQPQHF	TRBJ1-5	-	TRBV27	TRBD1	16
TGTGCCAGCAGCTCCGGACAGGTAGCCAAAAACATTCAGTACTTC	CASSSGQVAKNIQYF	TRBJ2-4	-	TRBV11-3	TRBD1	15
TGTGCCAGCAGTGGTGGGACCCGGAGGAATCAGCCCCAGCATTTT	CASSGGTRRNQPQHF	TRBJ1-5	few	TRBV6-1	-	15